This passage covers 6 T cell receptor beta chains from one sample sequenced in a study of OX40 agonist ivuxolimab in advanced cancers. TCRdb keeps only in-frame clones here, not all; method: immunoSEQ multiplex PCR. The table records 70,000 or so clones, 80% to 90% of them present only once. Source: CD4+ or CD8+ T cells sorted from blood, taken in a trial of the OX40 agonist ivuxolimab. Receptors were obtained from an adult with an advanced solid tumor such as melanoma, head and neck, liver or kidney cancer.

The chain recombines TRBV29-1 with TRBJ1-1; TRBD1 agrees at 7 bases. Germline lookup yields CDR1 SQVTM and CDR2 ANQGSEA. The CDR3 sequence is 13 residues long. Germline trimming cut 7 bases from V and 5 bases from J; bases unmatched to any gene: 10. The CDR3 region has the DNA TGCAGCGCGAAACGACAGGGAGATACTGAAGCTTTCTTT. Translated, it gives CSAKRQGDTEAFF.

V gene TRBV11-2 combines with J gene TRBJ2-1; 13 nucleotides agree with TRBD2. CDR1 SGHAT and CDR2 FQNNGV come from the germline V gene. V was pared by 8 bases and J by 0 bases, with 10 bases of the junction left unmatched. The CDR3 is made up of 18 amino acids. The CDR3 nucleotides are TGTGCCAGCCAACCGGGACTAGCGGGACCCAGCTCCTACAATGAGCAGTTCTTC. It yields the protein CASQPGLAGPSSYNEQFF.

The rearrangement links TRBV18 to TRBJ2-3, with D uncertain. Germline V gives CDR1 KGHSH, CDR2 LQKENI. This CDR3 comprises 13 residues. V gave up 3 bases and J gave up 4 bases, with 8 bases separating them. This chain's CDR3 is CASSPSRADTQYF. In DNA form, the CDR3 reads TGTGCCAGCTCACCCAGTCGGGCAGATACGCAGTATTTT.

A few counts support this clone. CDR3 sequence: CASSSGGQDNEQFF. The CDR3 DNA reads as TGTGCCAGCAGTTCAGGGGGCCAGGACAATGAGCAGTTCTTC. V is TRBV6-6 and J is TRBJ2-1; 8 nucleotides align to TRBD1. The CDR3 has 14 amino acids. J gave up 5 bases and V 4 bases, and 4 bases lay outside the gene matches. The germline V gene has CDR1 MNHNY and CDR2 SVGAGI (reference sequence).

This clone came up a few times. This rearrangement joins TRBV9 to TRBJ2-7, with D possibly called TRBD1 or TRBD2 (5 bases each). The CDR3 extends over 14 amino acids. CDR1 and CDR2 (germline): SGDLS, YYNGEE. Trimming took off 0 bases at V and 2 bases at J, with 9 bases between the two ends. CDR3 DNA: TGTGCCAGCAGCGTAGATGAGGGGCCCTACGAGCAGTACTTC. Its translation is CASSVDEGPYEQYF.

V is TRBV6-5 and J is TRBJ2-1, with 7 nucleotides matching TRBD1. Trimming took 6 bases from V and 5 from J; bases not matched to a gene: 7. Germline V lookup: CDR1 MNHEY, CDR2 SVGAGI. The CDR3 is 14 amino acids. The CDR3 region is CASRVTTGHNEQFF. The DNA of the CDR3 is TGTGCCAGCAGGGTAACGACAGGGCACAATGAGCAGTTCTTC.